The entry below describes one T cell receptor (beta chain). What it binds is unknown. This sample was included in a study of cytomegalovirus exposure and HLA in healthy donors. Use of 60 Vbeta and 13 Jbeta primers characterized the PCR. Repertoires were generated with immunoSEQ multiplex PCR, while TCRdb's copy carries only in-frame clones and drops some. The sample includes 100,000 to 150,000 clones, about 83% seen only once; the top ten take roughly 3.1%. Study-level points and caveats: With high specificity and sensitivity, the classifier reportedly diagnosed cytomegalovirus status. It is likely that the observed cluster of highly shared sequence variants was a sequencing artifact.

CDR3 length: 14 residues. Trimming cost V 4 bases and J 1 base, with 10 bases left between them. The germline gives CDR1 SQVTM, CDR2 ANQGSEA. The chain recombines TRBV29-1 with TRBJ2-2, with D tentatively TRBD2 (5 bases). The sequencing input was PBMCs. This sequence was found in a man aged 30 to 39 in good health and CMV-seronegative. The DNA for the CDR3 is TGCAGCGTTGTTCGGGGTCGGAACACCGGGGAGCTGTTTTTT. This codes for CSVVRGRNTGELFF.